The 6 T cell receptor beta chains in this list originate from one sample, sequenced in a study of T cells in Graves' hyperthyroidism and ophthalmopathy. What was amplified from RNA transcripts were TCR beta CDR3 regions. With the HTBI primer set, the TCR CDR3 went through a first round of RT-PCR. TCRdb passed the multiplex PCR reads through MiXCR, listing each CDR3 protein once. This sample has about 360,000 distinct CDR3 sequences, with approximately 13% found just once. Material for sequencing was blood. The receptor set was obtained from a woman younger than 30 with Graves' hyperthyroidism.

This clonotype has at least ten counts. The chain employs TRBV18 and TRBJ2-1, with a tentative D call TRBD1 (6 bases). Trimming removed 6 bases from V and 7 bases from J, with 16 bases in between. CDR1 and CDR2 (germline): KGHSH, LQKENI. This CDR3 is 14 amino acids long. The CDR3 DNA is TGTGCCAGCTCTCTGGACAGCTTTGGGAATGAGCAGTTCTTC. It translates to CASSLDSFGNEQFF. The full variable domain, in which reference TRBV18 and TRBJ2-1 provide the parts outside the CDR3, is NAGVMQNPRHLVRRRGQEARLRCSPMKGHSHVYWYRQLPEEGLKFMVYLQKENIIDESGMPKERFSAEFPKEGPSILRIQQVVRGDSAAYFCASSLDSFGNEQFFGPGTRLTVL.

A note on this clonotype: This may be a read error: a much more frequent sequence differs by one nucleotide. The chain links TRBV27 to TRBJ2-7; possible D gene TRBD2, 5 bases. Trimming left V 2 bases short and J 2 bases short, with 7 bases between. The CDR3 runs 13 residues. Germline loops: CDR1 MNHEY, CDR2 SMNVEV (reference sequence). CDR3 amino acids: CASSLERPYEQYF. The CDR3 region has the DNA TGTGCCAGCAGTTTAGAGCGGCCCTACGAGCAGTACTTC.

The chain uses TRBV27 and TRBJ2-7; D not resolved. CDR3 length: 13 residues. Trimming stripped 4 bases from V and 6 bases from J, with 13 bases between. Germline CDR1 is MNHEY and CDR2 is SMNVEV (reference sequence). The CDR3 DNA reads as TGTGCCAGCAGTTCCTCGCACCGAGGCGAGCAGTACTTC. Protein product: CASSSSHRGEQYF.

The chain recombines TRBV28 with TRBJ1-1; perhaps TRBD1 as D (6 bases). The ends were cut back, 2 bases at V and 4 bases at J, with 14 bases in the middle. The CDR3 spans 15 residues. From germline, CDR1 is MDHEN and CDR2 SYDVKM. The CDR3 bases are TGTGCCAGCAGTTTAATACAGGGATTAGGCACTGAAGCTTTCTTT. Amino acid sequence: CASSLIQGLGTEAFF.

There are many counts of this clonotype. The rearrangement links TRBV28 to TRBJ2-2; D ambiguous. V was trimmed by 7 bases and J by 2 bases, leaving 17 bases between them. The CDR3 runs to 16 residues. CDR1 and CDR2 (germline): MDHEN, SYDVKM. The CDR3: CASTPHRQDNTGELFF. The CDR3 DNA reads as TGTGCCAGCACCCCCCACCGGCAGGATAACACCGGGGAGCTGTTTTTT.

This clonotype occurred many times. The genes are TRBV6-2 or TRBV6-3 and TRBJ1-2; D ambiguous. Trimming took 6 bases from V and 3 from J, leaving 14 bases between them. The germline V gene has CDR1 MNHEY and CDR2 SVGEGT. CDR3 length: 14 amino acids. The CDR3 protein is CASSYLTGYYGYTF. For the CDR3, the DNA is TGTGCCAGCAGCTACCTAACGGGCTACTATGGCTACACCTTC.